A single sample gave rise to the 2 T cell receptor beta chains below, sequenced in a study of T cells in Graves' hyperthyroidism and ophthalmopathy. RNA transcripts provided the source from which TCR beta CDR3 regions were amplified. During a first-round RT-PCR of the TCR CDR3, the HTBI primer set was used. TCRdb redid the calling of the multiplex PCR reads with MiXCR, one entry per CDR3 protein. This table has hundreds of thousands of distinct CDR3 sequences, approximately 15% appearing once. Material: blood. The receptors derive from a woman aged 18 to 35 with Graves' hyperthyroidism.

This clonotype has ten or more counts. The chain joins TRBV5-6 to TRBJ1-2, with TRBD1 identical over 8 bases. The V and J ends lost 3 bases and 2 bases, in that order; junction bases with no gene match: 3. CDR1 and CDR2 from the germline V gene are SGHDT and YYEEEE. The length of the CDR3 is 14 residues. The chain's CDR3 is CASSSDRGNYGYTF. The CDR3 region has the DNA TGTGCCAGCAGCTCCGACAGGGGAAACTATGGCTACACCTTC.

The gene calls are TRBV29-1 and TRBJ1-2; D may be TRBD1 (6 bases). Germline values: CDR1 SQVTM, CDR2 ANQGSEA. V was cut by 4 bases and J by 6 bases, with 9 bases left in between. This CDR3 has 11 residues. The CDR3 region has the DNA TGCAGCGTTGGGCAGGGGAATGGCTACACCTTC. It yields the protein CSVGQGNGYTF.